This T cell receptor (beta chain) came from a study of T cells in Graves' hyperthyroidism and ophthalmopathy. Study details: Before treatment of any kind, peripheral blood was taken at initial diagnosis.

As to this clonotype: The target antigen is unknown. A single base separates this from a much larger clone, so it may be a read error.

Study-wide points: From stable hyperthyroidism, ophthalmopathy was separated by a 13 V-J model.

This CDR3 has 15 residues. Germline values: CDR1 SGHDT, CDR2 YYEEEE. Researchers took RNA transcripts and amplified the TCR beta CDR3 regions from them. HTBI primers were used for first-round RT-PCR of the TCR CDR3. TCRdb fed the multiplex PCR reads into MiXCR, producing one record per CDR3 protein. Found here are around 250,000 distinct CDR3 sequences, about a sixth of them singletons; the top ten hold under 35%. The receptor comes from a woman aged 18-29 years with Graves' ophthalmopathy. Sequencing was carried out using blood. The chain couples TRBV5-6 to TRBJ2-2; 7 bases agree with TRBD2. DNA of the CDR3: TGTACCAGCAGCTTGCCGGGGGGTGAGGCCGGGGAGCTGTTTTTT. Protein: CTSSLPGGEAGELFF.